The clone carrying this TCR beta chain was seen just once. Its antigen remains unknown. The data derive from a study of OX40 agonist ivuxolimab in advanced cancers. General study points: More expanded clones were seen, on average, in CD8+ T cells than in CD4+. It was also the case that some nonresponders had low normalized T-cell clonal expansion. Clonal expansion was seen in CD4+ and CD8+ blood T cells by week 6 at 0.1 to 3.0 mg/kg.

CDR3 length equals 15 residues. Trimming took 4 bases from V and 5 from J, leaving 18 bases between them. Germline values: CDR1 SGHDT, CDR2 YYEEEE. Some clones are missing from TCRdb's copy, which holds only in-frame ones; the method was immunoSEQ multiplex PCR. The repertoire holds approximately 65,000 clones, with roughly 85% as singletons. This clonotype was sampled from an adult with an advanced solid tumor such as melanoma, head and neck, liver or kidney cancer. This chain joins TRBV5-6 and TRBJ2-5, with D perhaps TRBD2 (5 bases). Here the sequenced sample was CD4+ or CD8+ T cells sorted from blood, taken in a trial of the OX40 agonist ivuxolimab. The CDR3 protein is CASSDGGLVVETQYF. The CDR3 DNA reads TGTGCCAGCAGCGATGGAGGACTGGTCGTTGAGACCCAGTACTTC.